This section outlines one T cell receptor beta chain sequence together with its context. Antigen specificity is unknown. This sample is drawn from a study of a mutant IDH1 vaccine in newly diagnosed glioma. In the study overall: Vaccines were begun 4-6 weeks after radiotherapy alone, or with temozolomide cycles.

Only in-frame clones appear in the TCRdb table, and some are missing; sequencing was by immunoSEQ multiplex PCR. The sample carries approximately 50,000 clones, about 88% recorded once. Study-wide findings and caveats: Vaccination induced immune responses in around 93% of patients.

As to time point: week 35, safety follow-up. Each vaccine dose was 300 ug of mutant IDH1 20-mer peptide, with topical imiquimod. In weeks 1, 3, 5, 7, 11, 15, 19 and 23, patients were vaccinated. Germline CDR1 and CDR2: MGHDK and SYGVNS. The CDR3 sequence is 15 residues long. V was shortened by 6 bases and J by 12 bases, with 24 bases between the two germline ends. The sequence derives from a woman aged 40 to 50 with glioma. This specimen was PBMCs, taken from a glioma patient whose treatment included an IDH1 peptide vaccine. The chain joins TRBV25-1 to TRBJ2-1; D is undetermined. CDR3 amino acids: CASSPTSTAYNRQFF. In nucleotides, the CDR3 is TGTGCCAGCAGCCCGACTTCGACGGCCTACAATCGGCAGTTCTTC.